This record looks at one TCR beta chain sequence and its context. Its specificity is not known. One end of the junction varies from germline; a read error may be responsible. The repertoire was sequenced with immunoSEQ multiplex PCR; TCRdb's copy has only in-frame clones and lacks some. The sample includes approximately 8,300 clones, approximately 80% of them seen just once. The data were taken from a study of chemoradiotherapy in HPV16-positive cancers. Turning to the study itself: Functional T-cell assays on a couple of HPV16-positive patients' cells defined candidate HPV-specific clones and common TCR motifs.

Regarding the study as a whole: Only a couple of HPV16-positive patients supplied the functional HPV-specificity definition. During treatment, candidate HPV-specific clones and E7-related motifs expanded in tumor. For HPV16-positive patients, expanding HPV-responsive T cells associated with longer recurrence-free survival.

The origin of this receptor is a human donor with HPV-associated anogenital cancer. The sample was collected from a patient who underwent chemoradiotherapy.

The CDR3 region has the DNA TGTGCTAGCAGCTTAACTTTGGGGGAGACCTATGGCTACACCTTC. Translating gives CASSLTLGETYGYTF. The V gene is TRBV7-7, the J gene TRBJ1-2; D is perhaps TRBD1 (5 bases). The V gene's germline CDR1 is SSHAT and CDR2 FNYEAQ (reference sequence). The CDR3 is 15 residues long.